The clone carrying this TCR beta chain showed up just once. Its antigen is undetermined. The data derive from a study of glioma-infiltrating T cells. The CDR3 has 20 amino acids. In germline, CDR1 is LNHDA, CDR2 SQIVND (reference sequence). The V and J ends lost 7 bases and 4 bases, in that order; junction bases with no gene match: 19. The study's findings and limits: Non-neoplastic patients had below-expected tissue-blood divergence, while all gliomas exceeded expectation.

TCR alpha and beta CDR3 regions were amplified from RNA using iRepertoire nested multiplex PCR. MiXCR, applied by TCRdb to the multiplex PCR reads, yields one record per CDR3 protein. The sample includes 84,000 or so distinct CDR3 sequences, about a quarter of them seen just once. The chain joins TRBV19 to TRBJ2-1, with 13 bases aligning to TRBD2. The sequence came from a human donor with low-grade glioma or glioblastoma, undergoing nonglioma brain surgery, or in good health (not recorded which). Sequenced input: glioma tissue, nonneoplastic brain tissue, or PBMCs (not recorded which). The DNA of the CDR3 is TGTGCCAGTAACGATCTGGGGACTAGCGGGACGGCGGGGGGGTACAATGAGCAGTTCTTC. Translation gives CASNDLGTSGTAGGYNEQFF.